Detailed here is one T cell receptor beta chain. What it binds is not known. The sample is drawn from a study of CD8 T cells in ankylosing spondylitis. Whole-study findings and limits: From matched ankylosing spondylitis synovial fluid, disease-linked clones were reportedly recovered at significantly enriched levels. Ankylosing spondylitis blood appeared to carry a characteristic TCR beta motif of fewer than 10 highly homologous variants.

The TCR beta libraries were generated through quantitative 5'-RACE incorporating molecular barcodes. One entry per CDR3 protein results from TCRdb running MiXCR on the 5' RACE reads. The repertoire holds 800,000 to 900,000 distinct CDR3 sequences, with approximately 10% as singletons. Sequencing input: blood, either unsorted or a sorted T cell fraction (not recorded which). The source of this sequence is a male donor with ankylosing spondylitis.

The CDR3, as DNA: TGCAGTGCTAGGGGAACAGGGGGCAGGATCGCAGATACGCAGTATTTT. Encoded protein: CSARGTGGRIADTQYF. The V and J genes are TRBV20-1 and TRBJ2-3, with 9 bases matching TRBD1. The CDR3 contains 16 residues. The V gene end was trimmed by 3 bases and the J gene end by 4 bases; junction bases not matched to a gene: 11. Germline assignment: CDR1 DFQATT and CDR2 SNEGSKA (reference sequence).